The entry that follows covers one T cell receptor beta chain sequence. Per the study methods: Using reference gene primer amplification, nucleated cell counts were estimated. Clones were sequenced by immunoSEQ multiplex PCR, and TCRdb holds only the in-frame ones, with some missing. V, J and clone size are taken as reported in that table, and D and trimming were inferred from the DNA itself. The sample has 85,000 to 95,000 clones, around 90% seen once. This sample is drawn from a study of blood T cell repertoires in COVID-19. Unmatched junction bases numbered 8, after V lost 4 bases and J lost 6 bases. The CDR3 runs 14 residues. Germline V gene lookup returns CDR1 MNHEY and CDR2 SVGAGI.

The chain recombines TRBV6-5 with TRBJ1-1; 7 positions match TRBD1. The TCR comes from a man aged 55 to 70 with COVID-19, enrolled during active disease. The sequencing input was peripheral blood. Here the CDR3 DNA reads TGTGCCAGCAGTTTGACGACAGGGCTAGCTGAAGCTTTCTTT. It is translated as CASSLTTGLAEAFF.